These 6 T cell receptor beta chains share one sample of origin, sequenced in a study of a mutant IDH1 vaccine in newly diagnosed glioma. Here immunoSEQ multiplex PCR was the method, and the copy in TCRdb shows in-frame clones only, minus some. The sample records around 31,000 clones, roughly 78% being singletons. Time point noted: week 11, during vaccination. Each vaccine dose was 300 ug of mutant IDH1 20-mer peptide, with topical imiquimod. These receptors are not linked to any known antigen. The starting material was PBMCs, obtained from a glioma patient whose treatment included an IDH1 peptide vaccine. The receptors here all came from a man aged 25 to 40 with glioma.

This clone was found a few times. This rearrangement joins TRBV11-2 to TRBJ1-2, with D tentatively TRBD1 (5 bases). Trimming left V 0 bases short and J 6 bases short, with 8 bases between. CDR1 is SGHAT and CDR2 is FQNNGV in the germline V gene. The CDR3 contains 13 residues. The CDR3 reads CASSLEPTDGYTF. DNA of the CDR3: TGTGCCAGCAGCTTAGAGCCGACAGATGGCTACACCTTC.

The gene calls are TRBV14 and TRBJ2-5; D not certain. CDR3 size: 11 residues. Germline V gives CDR1 SGHDN, CDR2 FVKESK. V was trimmed by 5 bases and J by 7 bases, leaving 8 bases between them. The CDR3, as DNA: TGTGCCAGCAGCATCCGAGGGACCCAGTACTTC. Translation gives CASSIRGTQYF.

This clone is a singleton in its sample. The chain is built from TRBV6-6 and TRBJ2-6; a weak D match, TRBD2 (5 bases). The CDR3 covers 15 residues. Germline CDR1 MNHNY, CDR2 SVGAGI (reference sequence). The V and J ends lost 5 bases and 3 bases respectively, with 11 bases between them. CDR3 nucleotides: TGTGCCAGCAGTAACGGACGGGGTGGGGCCAACGTCCTGACTTTC. It translates to CASSNGRGGANVLTF.

The chain has TRBV27 and TRBJ2-1; 7 bases are a match to TRBD1. This CDR3 is 14 amino acids long. Germline CDR1 is MNHEY and CDR2 is SMNVEV (reference sequence). V shed 5 bases and J 4 bases; nucleotides not matched to a gene: 5. The CDR3 here is CASSLTGRYNEQFF. The CDR3 region has the DNA TGTGCCAGCAGTCTGACAGGGCGTTACAATGAGCAGTTCTTC.

The table lists this clone with a few counts. J is TRBJ2-1 and V is TRBV13; D not resolved. The germline CDR1 and CDR2 sequences are PRHDT and FYEKMQ (reference sequence). V was shortened by 0 bases and J by 5 bases, with 8 bases between the two germline ends. The length of the CDR3 is 14 residues. The CDR3 bases are TGTGCCAGCAGCTTAGGCCGACCAAACAATGAGCAGTTCTTC. This sequence encodes CASSLGRPNNEQFF.

As regards this clone: This specimen includes other DNA sequences encoding the same CDR3. The CDR3 nucleotides are TGTGCCAGCAGCTTAGGTGGCTCCTACGAGCAGTACTTC. Its translation is CASSLGGSYEQYF. The genes are TRBV11-2 and TRBJ2-7; D remains unclear. Germline V gives CDR1 SGHAT, CDR2 FQNNGV. The CDR3 contains 13 residues. V was trimmed by 1 base and J by 0 bases, leaving 4 bases between them.